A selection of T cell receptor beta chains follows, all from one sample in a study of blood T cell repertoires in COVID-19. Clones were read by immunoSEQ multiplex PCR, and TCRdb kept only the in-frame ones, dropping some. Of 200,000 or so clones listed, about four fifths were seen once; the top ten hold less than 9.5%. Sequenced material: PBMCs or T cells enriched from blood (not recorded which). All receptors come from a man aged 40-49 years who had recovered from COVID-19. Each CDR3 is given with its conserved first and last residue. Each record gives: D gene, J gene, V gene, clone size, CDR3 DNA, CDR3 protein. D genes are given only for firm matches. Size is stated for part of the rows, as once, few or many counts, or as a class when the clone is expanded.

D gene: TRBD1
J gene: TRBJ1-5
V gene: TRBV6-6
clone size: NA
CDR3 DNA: TGTGCCAGCAGTTACGAGGGGGCGAGGTATCAGCCCCAGCATTTT
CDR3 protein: CASSYEGARYQPQHF

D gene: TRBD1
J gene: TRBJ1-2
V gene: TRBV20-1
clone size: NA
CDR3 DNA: TGCAGTGCTAGTTCCCAGGGGGCAAATGGCTACACCTTC
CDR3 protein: CSASSQGANGYTF

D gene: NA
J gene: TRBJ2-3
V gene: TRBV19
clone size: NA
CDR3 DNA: TGTGCCAGTAGACCGACGGGTCCTCGCACAGATACGCAGTATTTT
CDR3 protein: CASRPTGPRTDTQYF

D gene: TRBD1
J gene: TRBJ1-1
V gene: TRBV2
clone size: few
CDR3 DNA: TGTGCCAGCAACGGACAGGGGTTTGGCACTGAAGCTTTCTTT
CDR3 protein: CASNGQGFGTEAFF

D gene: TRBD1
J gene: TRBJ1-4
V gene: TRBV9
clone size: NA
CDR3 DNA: TGTGCCAGCAGCGTAGGACAGGGGGCTCGGGAAAAACTGTTTTTT
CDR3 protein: CASSVGQGAREKLFF

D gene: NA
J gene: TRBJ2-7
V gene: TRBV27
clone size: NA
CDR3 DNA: TGTGCCAGCAGTTTAGAGGTCCCGGATGGGTCCCCCTACGAGCAGTACTTC
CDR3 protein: CASSLEVPDGSPYEQYF

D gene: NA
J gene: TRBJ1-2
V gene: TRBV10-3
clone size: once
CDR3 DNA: TGTGCCATCACCTTGGGAGGGGGGAACTATGGCTACACCTTC
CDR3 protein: CAITLGGGNYGYTF

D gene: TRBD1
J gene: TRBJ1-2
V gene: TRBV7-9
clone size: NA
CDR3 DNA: TGTGCCAGCACCCCCCCAGGGACAGGGTACGATGGCTACACCTTC
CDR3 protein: CASTPPGTGYDGYTF

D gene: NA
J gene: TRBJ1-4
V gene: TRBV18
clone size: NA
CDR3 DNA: TGTGCCAGCTCACCTGATTTGACCCTAGCAACTAATGAAAAACTGTTTTTT
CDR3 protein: CASSPDLTLATNEKLFF

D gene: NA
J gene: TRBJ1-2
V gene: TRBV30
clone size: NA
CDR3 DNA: TGTGCCTGGAGTAGAGGACAAAACTATGGCTACACCTTC
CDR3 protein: CAWSRGQNYGYTF

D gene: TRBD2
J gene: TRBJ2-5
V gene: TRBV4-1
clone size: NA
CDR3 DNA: TGCGCCAGCAGCCAAGGAAATAGCGGGGGAGAGACCCAGTACTTC
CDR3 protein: CASSQGNSGGETQYF

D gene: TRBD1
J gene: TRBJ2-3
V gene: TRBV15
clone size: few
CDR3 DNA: TGTGCCACCGGGACAGGGAGGACAGATACGCAGTATTTT
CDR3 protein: CATGTGRTDTQYF

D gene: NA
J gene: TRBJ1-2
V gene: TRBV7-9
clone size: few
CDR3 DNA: TGTGCCAGCAGCGTGCAGACAGGCCTTGGGGGCTACACCTTC
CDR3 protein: CASSVQTGLGGYTF

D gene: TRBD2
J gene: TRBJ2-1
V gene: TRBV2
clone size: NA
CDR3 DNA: TGTGCCAGCAGTAGGACTAGCGGGGGGGAAGAGCAGTTCTTC
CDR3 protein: CASSRTSGGEEQFF

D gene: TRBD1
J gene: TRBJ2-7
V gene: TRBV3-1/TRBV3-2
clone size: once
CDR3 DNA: TGTGCCAGCAGCCTACAGGGGGGTTCCTACGAGCAGTACTTC
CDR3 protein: CASSLQGGSYEQYF

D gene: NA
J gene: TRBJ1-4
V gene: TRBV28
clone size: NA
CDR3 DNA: TGTGCCAGCAGTCCGACCGGGGTGGATGAAAAACTGTTTTTT
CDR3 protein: CASSPTGVDEKLFF

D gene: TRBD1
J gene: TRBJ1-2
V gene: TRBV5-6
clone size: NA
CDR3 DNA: TGTGCCAGCAGCTTGGGGGGAGTAGACAGGGCTTCTGGCTATGGCTACACCTTC
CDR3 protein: CASSLGGVDRASGYGYTF

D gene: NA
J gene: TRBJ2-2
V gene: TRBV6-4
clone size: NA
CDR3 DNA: TGTGCCAGCAGTGACAGGGGCGGCACCGGGGAGCTGTTTTTT
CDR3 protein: CASSDRGGTGELFF

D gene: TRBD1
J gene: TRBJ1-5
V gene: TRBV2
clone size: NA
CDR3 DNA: TGTGCCAGCAGTTCTGGACAGGGCCGGGGGCAGCCCCAGCATTTT
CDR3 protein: CASSSGQGRGQPQHF

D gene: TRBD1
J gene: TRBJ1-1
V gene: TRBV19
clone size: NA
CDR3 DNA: TGTGCCAGTAGTAGTTCTTACAGGGGCTCCACTGAAGCTTTCTTT
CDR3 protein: CASSSSYRGSTEAFF

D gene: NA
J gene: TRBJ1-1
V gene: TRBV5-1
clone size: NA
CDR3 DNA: TGCGCCAGCAGCTTGAATCTTGGCAGCACTGAAGCTTTCTTT
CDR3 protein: CASSLNLGSTEAFF

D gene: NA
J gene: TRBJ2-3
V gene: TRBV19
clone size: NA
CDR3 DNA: TGTGCCAGTAGTATGAGGGAAGGGGATACGCAGTATTTT
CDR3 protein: CASSMREGDTQYF

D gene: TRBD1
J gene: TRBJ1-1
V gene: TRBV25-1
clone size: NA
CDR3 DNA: TGTGCCAGCAGTAGGACAGGCCCGAACACTGAAGCTTTCTTT
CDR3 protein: CASSRTGPNTEAFF

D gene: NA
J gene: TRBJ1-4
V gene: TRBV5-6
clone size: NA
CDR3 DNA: TGTGCCAGCAGCTTCGGGCCCTACAGGGCGGCTAATGAAAAACTGTTTTTT
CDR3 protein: CASSFGPYRAANEKLFF

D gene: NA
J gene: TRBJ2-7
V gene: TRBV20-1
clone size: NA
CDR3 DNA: TGCAGTGCTAGTCGACAGGATATGACAGTCCCCTACGAGCAGTACTTC
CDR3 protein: CSASRQDMTVPYEQYF

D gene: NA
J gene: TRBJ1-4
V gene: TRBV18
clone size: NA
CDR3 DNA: TGTGCCAGCTCACCACTCGGCCCAGGGGCGCAGGGAATCAATGAAAGACTGTTTTTT
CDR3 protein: CASSPLGPGAQGINERLFF

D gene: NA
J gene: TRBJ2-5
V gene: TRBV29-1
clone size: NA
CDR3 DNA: TGCAGCCCTGTGCTAGCCCAAGAGACCCAGTACTTC
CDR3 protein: CSPVLAQETQYF

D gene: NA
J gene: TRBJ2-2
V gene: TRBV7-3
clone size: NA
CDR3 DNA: TGTGCCAGCAGCTTAACGGGCAACACCGGGGAGCTGTTTTTT
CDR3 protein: CASSLTGNTGELFF

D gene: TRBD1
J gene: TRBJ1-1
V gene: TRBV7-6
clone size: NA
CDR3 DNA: TGTGCCAGCAGCCCGGACAGGGGTGTTACTGAAGCTTTCTTT
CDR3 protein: CASSPDRGVTEAFF

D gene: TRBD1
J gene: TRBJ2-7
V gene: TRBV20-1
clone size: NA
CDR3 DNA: TGCAGTGAAGGGGGCCCCTACGAGCAGTACTTC
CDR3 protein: CSEGGPYEQYF

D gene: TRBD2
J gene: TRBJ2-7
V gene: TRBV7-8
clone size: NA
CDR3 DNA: TGTGCCAGCAGCCGGAGCGGGGACCCCTCCTACGAGCAGTACTTC
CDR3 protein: CASSRSGDPSYEQYF

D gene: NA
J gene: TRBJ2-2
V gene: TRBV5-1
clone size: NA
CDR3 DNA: TGCGCCAGCAGCTGGGGGGACAGTGATAACACCGGGGAGCTGTTTTTT
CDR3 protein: CASSWGDSDNTGELFF

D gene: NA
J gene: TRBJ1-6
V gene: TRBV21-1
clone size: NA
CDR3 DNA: TGTGCCAGCAGCAAACCTCTGGGCCCCCATTCACCCCTCCACTTT
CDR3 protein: CASSKPLGPHSPLHF